The 27 T cell receptor beta chains below all came from one sample that was sequenced in a study of T-cell reconstitution after alpha-beta-depleted transplantation in children. TCRbeta library preparation incorporated unique molecular identifiers. Each CDR3 protein is one row after TCRdb ran MiXCR on the PCR reads. In the table there are around 200,000 distinct CDR3 sequences, 17% of which are singletons. The source was PBMCs, mostly from graft donor cells, collected 360 days after TCRalphabeta/CD19-depleted stem cell transplant. These receptors were taken from a male patient under 10 years old who had a stem cell transplant for acute lymphoblastic leukemia, so the T cells may come from the graft donor.

The chain has TRBV7-2 and TRBJ1-1; D unresolved. The CDR3 consists of 15 residues. V gave up 6 bases and J gave up 0 bases, with 14 bases separating them. Germline lookup yields CDR1 SGHTA and CDR2 FQGNSA. DNA of the CDR3: TGTGCCAGCAGGCACTCCGGAGTTATGAACACTGAAGCTTTCTTT. Translation gives CASRHSGVMNTEAFF.

This clonotype was seen at least ten times. V is TRBV12-3 or TRBV12-4 and J is TRBJ2-7, with 7 bases that match TRBD1. CDR3 length: 13 residues. V was clipped by 6 bases and J by 5 bases; unmatched bases: 7. The CDR3 DNA reads TGTGCCAGCAGGAAACAGGGGCCGAACGAGCAGTACTTC. Translated: CASRKQGPNEQYF.

This clonotype turned up a few times. The genes are TRBV15 and TRBJ1-6; D is undetermined. Germline V gene sequence: CDR1 LNHNV, CDR2 YYDKDF (reference sequence). Trimming shortened V by 1 base and J by 11 bases, and 15 bases separated the two germline ends. CDR3 length: 15 amino acids. The CDR3 region has the DNA TGTGCCACCAGCAGAGGGGCAGGCGGCGGAACACCCCTCCACTTT. Its translation is CATSRGAGGGTPLHF.

The chain combines TRBV24-1 with TRBJ2-3, with unresolved D. CDR1 is KGHDR, CDR2 SFDVKD, per germline. The CDR3 is made up of 12 amino acids. V was pared by 7 bases and J by 0 bases, with 4 bases between. CDR3 region: CATRDSTDTQYF. The CDR3 nucleotides are TGTGCCACCAGGGACAGCACAGATACGCAGTATTTT.

The CDR3 sequence: CASSLEVADTQYF. The CDR3 DNA sequence: TGTGCCAGCAGCTTAGAGGTGGCAGATACGCAGTATTTT. This chain connects TRBV7-2 to TRBJ2-3; no firm D call. The V gene lost 1 base and the J gene lost 4 bases, with 6 bases spanning the gap. CDR1 and CDR2 from the germline V gene are SGHTA and FQGNSA. CDR3 length: 13 amino acids.

V gene TRBV25-1 combines with J gene TRBJ1-4; D unresolved. The CDR3 sequence is 11 residues long. Trimming took 6 bases from V and 10 from J, leaving 9 bases between them. The germline gives CDR1 MGHDK, CDR2 SYGVNS. The CDR3 reads CASRKYGKLFF. In nucleotides, the CDR3 is TGTGCCAGCAGGAAGTACGGAAAACTGTTTTTT.

CDR3 protein: CASREYQETQYF. CDR3 nucleotides: TGCGCCAGCCGGGAGTACCAAGAGACCCAGTACTTC. The J gene is TRBJ2-5, the V gene TRBV5-1; possible D gene TRBD2, 6 bases. There are 12 residues in the CDR3. Germline values: CDR1 SGHRS, CDR2 YFSETQ. The germline V and J ends were trimmed by 7 bases and 0 bases, with 7 bases remaining between them.

This clonotype was seen a handful of times. The chain uses TRBV9 and TRBJ1-4; TRBD1 aligns across 12 bases. From germline, CDR1 is SGDLS and CDR2 YYNGEE. The CDR3 is 16 residues long. V lost 4 bases, J lost 7 bases, and 8 bases stayed unmatched. CDR3 amino acids: CASSTGTGGEGEKLFF. The DNA of the CDR3 is TGTGCCAGCAGCACCGGGACAGGGGGCGAAGGTGAAAAACTGTTTTTT.

A word on this clonotype: One end of the junction varies from germline; a read error may be responsible. The chain uses TRBV4-1 and TRBJ2-5, with TRBD2 as a possible D gene (5 bases). This CDR3 comprises 14 residues. Germline assignment: CDR1 MGHRA and CDR2 YSYEKL. The CDR3 region is CASGRGHDQETQYF. DNA for the CDR3: TGTGCCAGCGGCCGTGGCCACGACCAAGAGACCCAGTACTTC.

V gene TRBV7-9 combines with J gene TRBJ2-5; TRBD2 might be the D (6 bases). V was shortened by 6 bases and J by 7 bases, with 15 bases between the two germline ends. The CDR3 sequence is 13 residues long. Germline V gene data show CDR1 as SEHNR and CDR2 as FQNEAQ (reference sequence). The CDR3 coding sequence is TGTGCCAGCAGTCGGGACTCTAGGTGGACCCAGTACTTC. It specifies CASSRDSRWTQYF.

The chain links TRBV20-1 to TRBJ1-4, with 10 bases lining up with TRBD1. V shed 1 base, J shed 0 bases, and the junction held 14 bases outside the gene matches. CDR1 is DFQATT and CDR2 is SNEGSKA in the germline V gene (reference sequence). CDR3 length equals 20 residues. This chain's CDR3 is CSARGWDRGKEFTTNEKLFF. DNA of the CDR3: TGCAGTGCTAGAGGATGGGACAGGGGCAAGGAATTTACAACTAATGAAAAACTGTTTTTT.

The genes are TRBV7-3 and TRBJ2-3; either TRBD1 or TRBD2 may supply D (5 bases each). Germline CDR1 and CDR2: SGHTA and FQGTGA. V was shortened by 5 bases and J by 5 bases, with 17 bases between the two germline ends. This CDR3 is 15 amino acids long. In nucleotides, the CDR3 is TGTGCCAGCAGCCTTCAGGGTAGCCGGGGAGATACGCAGTATTTT. Its protein is CASSLQGSRGDTQYF.

This clonotype was observed at least ten times. The genes are TRBV10-3 and TRBJ1-5; perhaps TRBD1 as D (6 bases). The CDR3 contains 14 residues. V was trimmed by 4 bases and J by 3 bases, leaving 10 bases between them. The germline gives CDR1 ENHRY, CDR2 SYGVKD. The CDR3 reads CAISAGASNQPQHF. The CDR3 DNA reads TGTGCCATCAGTGCAGGGGCCTCCAATCAGCCCCAGCATTTT.

This CDR3 is CASSASPPVLAGGLEQYF. In nucleotides, the CDR3 is TGCGCCAGCAGTGCATCCCCACCTGTTTTAGCGGGGGGACTCGAGCAGTACTTC. The chain has TRBV10-2 and TRBJ2-7, with 10 bases that match TRBD2. The CDR3 contains 18 residues. The V gene's germline CDR1 is WSHSY and CDR2 SAAADI. V trimming: 4 bases; J trimming: 6 bases; junction bases outside the gene matches: 18.

This clonotype was seen a few times. The chain joins TRBV4-3 to TRBJ1-5; D is undetermined. The CDR3 is 15 residues long. The germline gives CDR1 LGHNA, CDR2 YSLEER. The V end was cut by 1 base, the J end by 0 bases, with 7 bases between. This CDR3 is CASSQGVHSNQPQHF. The DNA for the CDR3 is TGCGCCAGCAGCCAAGGTGTCCATAGCAATCAGCCCCAGCATTTT.

The chain links TRBV7-2 to TRBJ2-5, with D hard to call. Germline CDR1 SGHTA, CDR2 FQGNSA. The V gene lost 1 base and the J gene lost 7 bases, with 10 bases spanning the gap. The CDR3 length is 13 residues. The CDR3: CASSLGLMPTQYF. Written as DNA, the CDR3 is TGTGCCAGCAGCTTAGGGTTGATGCCGACCCAGTACTTC.

This clonotype was counted a few times. J is TRBJ2-7 and V is TRBV10-3; 7 nucleotides match TRBD1. The CDR3 extends over 13 amino acids. V was clipped by 6 bases and J by 1 base; unmatched bases: 3. The germline V gene has CDR1 ENHRY and CDR2 SYGVKD. The CDR3 here is CAIRRQGSYEQYF. CDR3 in DNA: TGTGCCATCAGGCGACAGGGATCCTACGAGCAGTACTTC.

V is TRBV7-2 and J is TRBJ1-3; D unresolved. CDR3 length equals 14 residues. V lost 6 bases and J 0 bases, leaving 9 bases between the germline ends. Germline loops: CDR1 SGHTA, CDR2 FQGNSA. The CDR3 sequence is CASSKDHSGNTIYF. The CDR3, as DNA: TGTGCCAGCAGTAAGGACCACTCTGGAAACACCATATATTTT.

The chain couples TRBV20-1 to TRBJ1-1; a weak D match, TRBD1 (5 bases). Germline V gene lookup returns CDR1 DFQATT and CDR2 SNEGSKA (reference sequence). V shed 4 bases and J shed 3 bases, with 12 bases lying between them. The CDR3 has 13 amino acids. The CDR3 loop is CSAIGAVDTEAFF. For the CDR3, the DNA is TGCAGTGCTATCGGGGCGGTGGACACTGAAGCTTTCTTT.

This clonotype was seen many times. This rearrangement joins TRBV7-2 to TRBJ2-5, with D unresolved. Germline CDR1 and CDR2: SGHTA and FQGNSA. The V end was cut by 4 bases, the J end by 2 bases, with 5 bases between. CDR3 size: 12 residues. DNA of the CDR3: TGTGCCAGCAGCTCTGGGCAAGAGACCCAGTACTTC. Its protein product is CASSSGQETQYF.

This clonotype was found many times. The chain is built from TRBV12-5 and TRBJ1-5; no firm D call. The CDR3 spans 12 residues. Germline CDR1 and CDR2: LGHNT and FRNRAP. V dropped 1 base and J dropped 6 bases, with 4 bases sitting between them. This chain's CDR3 is CASGLESQPQHF. The CDR3 nucleotides read TGTGCTAGTGGTTTGGAAAGTCAGCCCCAGCATTTT.

A few counts support this clonotype. The V gene is TRBV14, the J gene TRBJ2-4; D call uncertain. This CDR3 contains 11 residues. Germline lookup yields CDR1 SGHDN and CDR2 FVKESK. Trimming took off 1 base at V and 8 bases at J, with 3 bases between the two ends. CDR3 nucleotide sequence: TGTGCCAGCAGCCAAGCTTACATTCAGTACTTC. It specifies CASSQAYIQYF.

The genes are TRBV18 and TRBJ2-1; perhaps TRBD2 as D (6 bases). Germline V lookup: CDR1 KGHSH, CDR2 LQKENI. V was clipped by 3 bases and J by 7 bases, with 10 bases between them. This CDR3 has 13 amino acids. The DNA of the CDR3 is TGTGCCAGCTCACCCAGGGAGGCAAATGAGCAGTTCTTC. Translating it yields CASSPREANEQFF.

The genes are TRBV12-3 or TRBV12-4 and TRBJ2-1; D remains unclear. The CDR3 runs 18 residues. V was pared by 4 bases and J by 0 bases, with 19 bases between. CDR3 nucleotides: TGTGCCAGCAGTTCCCTTAGTACAGAACAGAGCTCCTACAATGAGCAGTTCTTC. This codes for CASSSLSTEQSSYNEQFF.

The sample holds a few counts of this clonotype. The J gene is TRBJ2-7, the V gene TRBV30; 10 nucleotides match TRBD1. The CDR3 spans 13 residues. The germline CDR1 and CDR2 sequences are GTSNPN and SVGIG (reference sequence). V dropped 2 bases and J dropped 5; count of bases not matched to a gene: 3. CDR3 sequence: CAWSPGQGNEQYF. The CDR3 DNA is TGTGCCTGGAGTCCGGGACAGGGGAACGAGCAGTACTTC.

In DNA, the CDR3 is TGTGCCAGCAGCTTATCTTTGGGGCGCAGCACAGATACGCAGTATTTT. Amino acid sequence: CASSLSLGRSTDTQYF. J is TRBJ2-3 and V is TRBV7-6; possible D gene TRBD1, 5 bases. Germline V gives CDR1 SGHVS, CDR2 FNYEAQ. This CDR3 contains 16 residues. V lost 2 bases, J lost 0 bases, and 12 bases lay in between.

This clonotype was recorded at least ten times. The chain has TRBV7-2 and TRBJ1-1; 9 bases line up with TRBD1. The V segment lost 0 bases and the J segment 7 bases; nucleotides outside the gene matches: 3. The germline V gene has CDR1 SGHTA and CDR2 FQGNSA. The CDR3 extends over 14 amino acids. The CDR3 DNA reads TGTGCCAGCAGCTTAGCCGCGGGACAGGGTGAAGCTTTCTTT. It is translated as CASSLAAGQGEAFF. The entire variable domain, with the rest obtained from reference TRBV7-2 and TRBJ1-1, is as follows: GAGVSQSPSNKVTEKGKDVELRCDPISGHTALYWYRQSLGQGLEFLIYFQGNSAPDKSGLPSDRFSAERTGGSVSTLTIQRTQQEDSAVYLCASSLAAGQGEAFFGQGTRLTVV.